These 17 T cell receptor beta chains were all obtained from the same sample, sequenced in a study of beta chain features in type 1 diabetes. General study results and limits: People with Type 1 diabetes carried modestly yet significantly shorter TCRB CDR3s in all four CD4+ subsets.

These receptors have no identified antigens. Every bit of the isolated RNA underwent reverse transcription, so sequencing read expressed TCRB transcripts. The table came from immunoSEQ multiplex PCR; TCRdb's copy has only in-frame clones and leaves some out. The profile shows 45,000 to 60,000 clones, around 45% of them singletons. Material for sequencing was stem cell memory CD4+ T cells from blood. All receptors derive from a man aged 25 to 40 with type 1 diabetes.

The chain carries TRBV2 and TRBJ2-1; D not resolved. Germline CDR1 and CDR2: SNHLY and FYNNEI. V was clipped by 5 bases and J by 6 bases, with 11 bases between them. This CDR3 contains 13 residues. The CDR3, as DNA: TGTGCCAGCAGTCTACCTTCTAGCAATGAGCAGTTCTTC. This gives the protein CASSLPSSNEQFF.

The sample holds a few counts of this clone. The chain joins TRBV18 to TRBJ2-3, with 12 bases aligning to TRBD1. The CDR3 is 17 residues long. Germline V gene sequence: CDR1 KGHSH, CDR2 LQKENI. Losses at the gene ends were 4 bases for V and 2 bases for J; bases not matched to a gene: 7. CDR3 in DNA: TGTGCCAGCTCACTTAACCCGGGACAGGGGGCCACAGATACGCAGTATTTT. This codes for CASSLNPGQGATDTQYF. Looking up the rest from reference TRBV18 and TRBJ2-3 gives the full variable domain: NAGVMQNPRHLVRRRGQEARLRCSPMKGHSHVYWYRQLPEEGLKFMVYLQKENIIDESGMPKERFSAEFPKEGPSILRIQQVVRGDSAAYFCASSLNPGQGATDTQYFGPGTRLTVL.

The table lists this clone with a few counts. The rearrangement uses TRBV6-5 and TRBJ1-1, with D uncertain. The CDR3 covers 13 residues. Germline V gene sequence: CDR1 MNHEY, CDR2 SVGAGI. Trimming left V 7 bases short and J 3 bases short, with 12 bases between. CDR3 amino acids: CASNRIADTEAFF. In nucleotides, the CDR3 is TGTGCCAGCAATAGGATAGCTGACACTGAAGCTTTCTTT.

CDR3 nucleotides: TGTGCCAGCAGTTTACAGGGTACTGAGCAGTTCTTC. Its protein product is CASSLQGTEQFF. The gene calls are TRBV6-5 and TRBJ2-1, with TRBD1 as a possible D gene (6 bases). The CDR3 length is 12 residues. The germline V gene has CDR1 MNHEY and CDR2 SVGAGI. The germline V and J ends were trimmed by 4 bases and 9 bases, with 10 bases remaining between them.

This chain uses TRBV18 with TRBJ2-3; tentatively, D is TRBD2 (5 bases). The CDR3 covers 15 residues. Germline CDR1 and CDR2: KGHSH and LQKENI. The V and J ends lost 2 bases and 0 bases respectively, with 9 bases between them. The CDR3 loop is CASSPELASTDTQYF. The CDR3 nucleotides read TGTGCCAGCTCACCAGAGCTAGCTAGCACAGATACGCAGTATTTT.

This clone was detected once. V usage is TRBV6-6 and J usage is TRBJ1-1, with D maybe TRBD1 (5 bases). Germline values: CDR1 MNHNY, CDR2 SVGAGI (reference sequence). The CDR3 extends over 11 amino acids. V was trimmed by 7 bases and J by 6 bases, leaving 9 bases between them. In DNA form, the CDR3 reads TGTGCCAGCATCGCGACAGCTGAAGCTTTCTTT. This sequence encodes CASIATAEAFF.

V usage is TRBV5-1 and J usage is TRBJ2-7; 7 bases align to TRBD2. After removal of 0 bases from V and 3 bases from J, the junction contained 9 bases not matched to a gene. The CDR3 is 16 residues long. In germline, CDR1 is SGHRS, CDR2 YFSETQ. The CDR3 nucleotides read TGCGCCAGCAGCTTGGGAGCTAGCGGCCCTATCTACGAGCAGTACTTC. It specifies CASSLGASGPIYEQYF.

The V call is TRBV28, the J call TRBJ1-3, with unresolved D. CDR3 length equals 12 residues. The V and J ends lost 3 bases and 3 bases respectively, with 3 bases between them. Looked up from germline, CDR1 is MDHEN and CDR2 is SYDVKM. The CDR3 reads CASSFRGNTIYF. In nucleotides, the CDR3 is TGTGCCAGCAGTTTCCGTGGAAACACCATATATTTT.

This clone was recorded a few times. This rearrangement joins TRBV7-2 to TRBJ2-2; 10 nucleotides agree with TRBD2. The CDR3 length is 17 residues. Per the germline V gene, CDR1 is SGHTA and CDR2 is FQGNSA. V was pared by 5 bases and J by 7 bases, with 13 bases of the junction left unmatched. This chain's CDR3 is CASSQTPRTSGGGELFF. The CDR3 DNA follows: TGTGCCAGCAGCCAAACCCCTCGGACTAGCGGCGGCGGGGAGCTGTTTTTT.

This clone was recorded a few times. The gene calls are TRBV28 and TRBJ2-1, with 12 bases matching TRBD2. J gave up 2 bases and V 3 bases, and 26 bases lay outside the gene matches. CDR3 length: 24 residues. Germline CDR1 and CDR2: MDHEN and SYDVKM. In DNA form, the CDR3 reads TGTGCCAGCAGTTTTCCCCGCAACAGGGTTAGTCGGACTAGCGGGACTTGGGCCTACAATGAGCAGTTCTTC. Its translation is CASSFPRNRVSRTSGTWAYNEQFF.

The chain links TRBV15 to TRBJ2-1, with TRBD1 identical over 7 bases. Trimming removed 3 bases from V and 8 bases from J; junction bases left unmatched: 1. Germline CDR1 reads LNHNV; CDR2 reads YYDKDF (reference sequence). CDR3 length: 12 residues. In DNA, the CDR3 is TGTGCCACCAGCAGGGACAGGTATGAGCAGTTCTTC. Amino acid sequence: CATSRDRYEQFF.

This clone appeared a few times. The rearrangement links TRBV30 to TRBJ1-2; D is ambiguous. In germline, CDR1 is GTSNPN, CDR2 SVGIG (reference sequence). The CDR3 extends over 11 amino acids. V was shortened by 7 bases and J by 5 bases, with 11 bases between the two germline ends. Written as DNA, the CDR3 is TGTGCCTCCCCACGAGGGTATGGCTACACCTTC. This translates into CASPRGYGYTF.

The chain employs TRBV5-4 and TRBJ2-2, with D possibly being TRBD1 (5 bases). In germline, CDR1 is SGHNT, CDR2 YYREEE (reference sequence). Trimming left V 6 bases short and J 3 bases short, with 9 bases between. The CDR3 is 13 amino acids. The CDR3 region is CASNPGHTGELFF. In DNA, the CDR3 is TGTGCCAGCAATCCAGGGCACACCGGGGAGCTGTTTTTT.

The chain joins TRBV28 to TRBJ2-1; 9 nucleotides match TRBD1. The CDR3 runs 17 residues. The V segment lost 4 bases and the J segment 3 bases; nucleotides outside the gene matches: 10. The germline gives CDR1 MDHEN, CDR2 SYDVKM. CDR3 in amino acids: CASSSYQTGGHYNEQFF. CDR3 coding DNA: TGTGCCAGCAGTTCGTATCAAACAGGGGGCCACTACAATGAGCAGTTCTTC. The full variable domain, completed using reference TRBV28 and TRBJ2-1, is DVKVTQSSRYLVKRTGEKVFLECVQDMDHENMFWYRQDPGLGLRLIYFSYDVKMKEKGDIPEGYSVSREKKERFSLILESASTNQTSMYLCASSSYQTGGHYNEQFFGPGTRLTVL.

The sample holds a few counts of this clone. The rearrangement joins TRBV29-1 to TRBJ2-5; D gene unclear. With 5 bases removed from V and 3 bases from J, the gap between germline ends came to 7 bases. The CDR3 has 11 residues. Germline CDR1 is SQVTM and CDR2 is ANQGSEA. CDR3 residues: CSVRDKETQYF. DNA for the CDR3: TGCAGCGTTCGAGACAAAGAGACCCAGTACTTC.

This clone turned up a few times. The genes are TRBV10-3 and TRBJ1-1; possibly TRBD1 for D (6 bases). The CDR3 runs 13 residues. The germline gives CDR1 ENHRY, CDR2 SYGVKD. Trimming removed 4 bases from V and 0 bases from J, with 6 bases in between. This CDR3 is CAISGGLNTEAFF. The DNA for the CDR3 is TGTGCCATCAGTGGGGGGCTGAACACTGAAGCTTTCTTT.

This chain links TRBV5-1 with TRBJ2-3; 13 bases map to TRBD2. The CDR3 covers 15 residues. V was pared by 2 bases and J by 5 bases, with 2 bases of the junction left unmatched. Germline CDR1 SGHRS, CDR2 YFSETQ. CDR3 bases: TGCGCCAGCAGCTTACTAGCGGGAGGGATAGATACGCAGTATTTT. Its translation is CASSLLAGGIDTQYF.